These 15 T cell receptor beta chains were all obtained from the same sample, sequenced in a study of cytomegalovirus exposure and HLA in healthy donors. This PCR relied on a set of 60 Vbeta primers and 13 Jbeta primers. Clones were sequenced by immunoSEQ multiplex PCR, and TCRdb holds only the in-frame ones, with some missing. This sample's table reports some 150,000 clones. The source material was PBMCs. The receptors come from a woman aged 18-29 years in good health and CMV-seropositive.

The chain links TRBV6-5 to TRBJ1-4, with 7 bases matching TRBD1. This CDR3 has 16 amino acids. V lost 0 bases and J lost 8; bases outside the gene matches: 9. The germline V gene has CDR1 MNHEY and CDR2 SVGAGI. DNA for the CDR3: TGTGCCAGCAGTTACTCCCCCGGAGGGGGCCAGGAAAAACTGTTTTTT. Protein: CASSYSPGGGQEKLFF.

This rearrangement joins TRBV9 to TRBJ2-5, with 13 bases that match TRBD2. The CDR3 covers 18 residues. Trimming cost V 3 bases and J 3 bases; bases outside gene matches: 11. Germline V lookup: CDR1 SGDLS, CDR2 YYNGEE. The chain's CDR3 is CASSAPLGLAGEEETQYF. DNA of the CDR3: TGTGCCAGCAGCGCGCCCCTCGGACTAGCGGGGGAAGAAGAGACCCAGTACTTC.

Concerning this clone: The same CDR3 can be traced to other DNA sequences in this sample. The rearrangement joins TRBV15 to TRBJ2-5; no firm D call. Trimming pared 0 bases from V and 4 bases from J, leaving 6 bases between. Germline CDR1 LNHNV, CDR2 YYDKDF (reference sequence). The CDR3 consists of 13 residues. CDR3 sequence: CATSRDSGETQYF. The CDR3, as DNA: TGTGCCACCAGCAGAGACTCCGGAGAGACCCAGTACTTC. Full variable domain (missing parts from reference TRBV15 and TRBJ2-5): DAMVIQNPRYQVTQFGKPVTLSCSQTLNHNVMYWYQQKSSQAPKLLFHYYDKDFNNEADTPDNFQSRRPNTSFCFLDIRSPGLGDTAMYLCATSRDSGETQYFGPGTRLLVL.

About this clone itself: Distinct nucleotide sequences in the sample also encode this CDR3. V usage is TRBV5-4 and J usage is TRBJ2-7, with TRBD2 identical over 11 bases. The germline V gene has CDR1 SGHNT and CDR2 YYREEE (reference sequence). With 0 bases clipped from V and 0 bases from J, the junction kept 5 bases outside the gene matches. This CDR3 has 17 residues. CDR3: CASSLGLAGGSSYEQYF. The CDR3 region has the DNA TGTGCCAGCAGCTTGGGCCTAGCGGGAGGTTCCTCCTACGAGCAGTACTTC.

V usage is TRBV2 and J usage is TRBJ2-4; D is uncertain. With 4 bases removed from V and 7 bases from J, the gap between germline ends came to 17 bases. The germline V gene encodes CDR1 SNHLY and CDR2 FYNNEI. The CDR3 has 15 amino acids. CDR3 in amino acids: CASSGGSLATNIQYF. The CDR3 coding sequence is TGTGCCAGCAGTGGAGGCAGCCTCGCGACCAACATTCAGTACTTC.

The chain employs TRBV2 and TRBJ1-1; D may be TRBD1 (5 bases). Germline V CDR1 and CDR2: SNHLY, FYNNEI. Trimming cost V 4 bases and J 2 bases, with 14 bases left between them. There are 15 residues in the CDR3. This CDR3 is CASSASGLINTEAFF. In nucleotides, the CDR3 is TGTGCCAGCAGTGCCTCGGGACTGATAAACACTGAAGCTTTCTTT.

The chain uses TRBV28 and TRBJ2-7; 7 bases line up with TRBD1. The CDR3 length is 15 residues. Germline-derived CDR1 and CDR2 are MDHEN and SYDVKM. Trimming took 7 bases from V and 4 from J; bases not matched to a gene: 13. Here the CDR3 DNA reads TGTGCCAGCACCTCAAGGGCAGGGGGTAAATACGAGCAGTACTTC. Its protein is CASTSRAGGKYEQYF.

The CDR3 region is CASSQEAGIQPQHF. For the CDR3, the DNA is TGTGCCAGCAGCCAAGAGGCGGGGATTCAGCCCCAGCATTTT. The chain has TRBV4-2 and TRBJ1-5; D is uncertain. Germline CDR1 reads LGHNA; CDR2 reads YNFKEQ. Trimming cost V 0 bases and J 6 bases, with 9 bases left between them. This CDR3 comprises 14 residues.

V gene TRBV5-1 combines with J gene TRBJ2-3; the D gene is possibly TRBD1 (6 bases). CDR3 size: 14 residues. The germline gives CDR1 SGHRS, CDR2 YFSETQ. V lost 4 bases to trimming and J lost 2 bases, with 11 bases between them. The CDR3 is CASSETGHTDTQYF. The CDR3 region has the DNA TGCGCCAGCAGCGAAACAGGGCACACAGATACGCAGTATTTT. Full variable domain (rest looked up from reference TRBV5-1 and TRBJ2-3): KAGVTQTPRYLIKTRGQQVTLSCSPISGHRSVSWYQQTPGQGLQFLFEYFSETQRNKGNFPGRFSGRQFSNSRSEMNVSTLELGDSALYLCASSETGHTDTQYFGPGTRLTVL.

This chain joins TRBV7-2 and TRBJ2-1; a weak D match, TRBD2 (6 bases). The CDR3 is made up of 15 amino acids. Trimming took 5 bases from V and 1 from J, leaving 12 bases between them. Germline lookup yields CDR1 SGHTA and CDR2 FQGNSA. The DNA of the CDR3 is TGTGCCAGCAGCCAGGTGGCGGGGTCCTACAATGAGCAGTTCTTC. Its translation: CASSQVAGSYNEQFF.

This chain uses TRBV18 with TRBJ2-7; 8 bases agree with TRBD1. V was clipped by 2 bases and J by 5 bases; unmatched bases: 17. In germline, CDR1 is KGHSH, CDR2 LQKENI. This CDR3 is 18 amino acids long. The CDR3 spells CASSPNRAGTGVGNEQYF. In DNA, the CDR3 is TGTGCCAGCTCACCAAATCGAGCCGGGACAGGCGTCGGTAACGAGCAGTACTTC.

The chain recombines TRBV10-1 with TRBJ2-1, with TRBD2 identical over 12 bases. The CDR3 extends over 19 amino acids. In germline, CDR1 is WNHNN, CDR2 SYGVQD (reference sequence). The V gene end was trimmed by 3 bases and the J gene end by 7 bases; junction bases not matched to a gene: 16. CDR3 region: CASSEPASGRALSHNEQFF. The CDR3 DNA follows: TGCGCCAGCAGTGAACCGGCTAGCGGGAGGGCCTTATCGCATAATGAGCAGTTCTTC.

The gene calls are TRBV30 and TRBJ2-4, with 8 positions matching TRBD2. The CDR3 is made up of 13 amino acids. J was trimmed by 5 bases and V by 4 bases; bases with no gene match: 4. Germline CDR1 is GTSNPN and CDR2 is SVGIG (reference sequence). The CDR3 reads CAWNNGGENIQYF. The CDR3 nucleotides are TGTGCCTGGAATAACGGGGGGGAAAACATTCAGTACTTC.

V gene TRBV29-1 combines with J gene TRBJ2-3; D is ambiguous. Trimming took 6 bases from V and 0 from J, leaving 16 bases between them. This CDR3 has 15 amino acids. The germline V gene encodes CDR1 SQVTM and CDR2 ANQGSEA. The CDR3 spells CSVARRGLSTDTQYF. In DNA, the CDR3 is TGCAGCGTGGCGCGGAGAGGATTAAGCACAGATACGCAGTATTTT.

The chain joins TRBV2 to TRBJ2-2; possibly TRBD1 for D (6 bases). There are 16 residues in the CDR3. V dropped 6 bases and J dropped 5 bases, with 19 bases sitting between them. The germline V gene encodes CDR1 SNHLY and CDR2 FYNNEI. This chain's CDR3 is CASRSSQGSTTGELFF. Here the CDR3 DNA reads TGTGCCAGCAGAAGTTCCCAGGGGAGTACAACCGGGGAGCTGTTTTTT.